This T cell receptor (beta chain) was profiled in a study of blood T cell repertoires in COVID-19. Study at large: Material from acute and convalescent COVID-19 was sourced from the United States, Italy and Spain. Sample material is recorded as cDNA or gDNA derived from T cells, B-cell-depleted T cells, or PBMCs.

The junction had 6 bases not matched to a gene; V was cut back by 5 bases and J by 4 bases. This CDR3 spans 16 amino acids. The germline V gene has CDR1 LNHDA and CDR2 SQIVND (reference sequence). In the source study's methods: Using reference gene primer amplification, nucleated cell counts were estimated. Clones were read by immunoSEQ multiplex PCR, and TCRdb kept only the in-frame ones, dropping some. Clone size and the V and J calls come from that table; the DNA yielded D and trimming. The table records roughly 50,000 clones, less than 90% of them present only once. Sequenced: peripheral blood. This TCR came from a human donor in a cohort sampled during active COVID-19. The rearrangement uses TRBV19 and TRBJ2-1, with 12 bases that match TRBD2. The CDR3 region is CASSPSGTSGYNEQFF. CDR3 coding DNA: TGTGCCAGTAGTCCTTCCGGGACTAGCGGGTACAATGAGCAGTTCTTC. The full variable domain, its missing parts supplied by reference TRBV19 and TRBJ2-1, is DGGITQSPKYLFRKEGQNVTLSCEQNLNHDAMYWYRQDPGQGLRLIYYSQIVNDFQKGDIAEGYSVSREKKESFPLTVTSAQKNPTAFYLCASSPSGTSGYNEQFFGPGTRLTVL.